This T cell receptor beta chain was profiled in a study of T cell responses to AZD1222 COVID-19 vaccine. Study-wide points: The donor group comprised mostly white British people and more females; the analysis possibly underestimated clonal diversity. Recipients of AZD1222 seropositive at baseline numbered only six or seven.

The CDR3 extends over 16 amino acids. From germline, CDR1 is MNHEY and CDR2 SMNVEV (reference sequence). The trim removed 1 base at V and 6 bases at J, leaving 2 bases unmatched. As concerns this clone: As yet, its antigen is unknown.

Only in-frame clones appear in the TCRdb table, and some are missing; sequencing was by immunoSEQ multiplex PCR. The sample gives approximately 140,000 clones, around 91% of which show up once; 5.2% is in the top ten. The rearrangement links TRBV27 to TRBJ2-2, with 13 bases matching TRBD2. The source of this sequence is an adult in good health. The sequencing used peripheral blood, collected on day 0 of AZD1222 vaccination. The CDR3 reads CASSLLLAGGPGELFF. DNA of the CDR3: TGTGCCAGCAGTTTATTACTAGCGGGGGGGCCCGGGGAGCTGTTTTTT.